The clone carrying this TCR beta chain occurred many times. Antigen: not known. The data were taken from a study of response to subunit inactivated influenza vaccine. Overall study findings and caveats: Authors suggested few new T cells are recruited by each seasonal influenza vaccination.

Germline lookup yields CDR1 SGHDT and CDR2 YYEEEE. CDR3 length: 14 amino acids. V was cut by 3 bases and J by 6 bases, with 12 bases left in between. MiXCR, run by TCRdb on the RT-PCR reads, gives a single entry per CDR3 protein. The profile shows around 200,000 distinct CDR3 sequences, around 8.8% of them singletons. The material sequenced was non-naive T cells sorted from PBMCs, taken on the day of vaccination. The gene calls are TRBV5-6 and TRBJ2-2; D not certain. This TCR was sampled from a man aged 45-65 years who received an inactivated influenza vaccine. CDR3 DNA sequence: TGTGCCAGCAGCTCCCTAAGTGGACCCGGGGAGCTGTTTTTT. It specifies CASSSLSGPGELFF.